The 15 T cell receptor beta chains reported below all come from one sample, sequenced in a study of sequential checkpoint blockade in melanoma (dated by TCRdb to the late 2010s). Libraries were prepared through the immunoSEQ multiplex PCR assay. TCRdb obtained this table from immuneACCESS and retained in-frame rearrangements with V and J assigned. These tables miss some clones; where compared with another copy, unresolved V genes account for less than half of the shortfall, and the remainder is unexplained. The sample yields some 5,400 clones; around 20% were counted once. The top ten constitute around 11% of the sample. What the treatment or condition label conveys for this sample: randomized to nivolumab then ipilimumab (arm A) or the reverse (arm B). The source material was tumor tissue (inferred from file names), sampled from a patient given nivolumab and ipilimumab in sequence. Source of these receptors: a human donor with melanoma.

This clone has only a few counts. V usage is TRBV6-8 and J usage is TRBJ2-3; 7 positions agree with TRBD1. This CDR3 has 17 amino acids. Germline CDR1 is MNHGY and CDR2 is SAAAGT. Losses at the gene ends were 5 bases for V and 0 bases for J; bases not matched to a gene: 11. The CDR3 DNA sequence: TGTGCCAGCAGTCCTCAACAGGGGCTACCCAGCACAGATACGCAGTATTTT. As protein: CASSPQQGLPSTDTQYF.

The CDR3, as DNA: TGTGCCAGCAGTTACTCCGTACGACTCGGATCCAATGAAAAACTGTTTTTT. It encodes CASSYSVRLGSNEKLFF. J is TRBJ1-4 and V is TRBV6-8; no clear D gene. Germline CDR1 MNHGY, CDR2 SAAAGT. The CDR3 consists of 17 residues. The germline V and J ends were trimmed by 0 bases and 5 bases, with 16 bases remaining between them.

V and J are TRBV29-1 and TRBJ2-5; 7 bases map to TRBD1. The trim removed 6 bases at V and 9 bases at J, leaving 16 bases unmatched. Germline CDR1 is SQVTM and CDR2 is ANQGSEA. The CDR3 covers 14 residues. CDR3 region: CSVYSRTGNAAQYF. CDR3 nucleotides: TGCAGCGTCTATTCCAGGACAGGAAACGCGGCCCAGTACTTC.

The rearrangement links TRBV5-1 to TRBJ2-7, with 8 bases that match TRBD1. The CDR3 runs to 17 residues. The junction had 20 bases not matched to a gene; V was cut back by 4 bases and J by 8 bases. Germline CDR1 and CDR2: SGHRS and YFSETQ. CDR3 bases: TGCGCCAGCAGCCCCGGGACAGGTGACCTCCTACGAGGAAAGCAGTACTTC. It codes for CASSPGTGDLLRGKQYF.

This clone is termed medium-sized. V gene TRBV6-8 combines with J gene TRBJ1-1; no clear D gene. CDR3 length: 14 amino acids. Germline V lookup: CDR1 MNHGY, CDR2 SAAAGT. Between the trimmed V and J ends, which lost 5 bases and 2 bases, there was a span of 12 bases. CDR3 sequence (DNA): TGTGCCAGCAGTCCCCACCGGCTTAACACTGAAGCTTTCTTT. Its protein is CASSPHRLNTEAFF.

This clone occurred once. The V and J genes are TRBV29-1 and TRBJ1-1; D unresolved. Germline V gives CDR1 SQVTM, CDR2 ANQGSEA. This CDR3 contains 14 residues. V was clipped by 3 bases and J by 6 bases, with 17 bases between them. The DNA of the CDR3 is TGCAGCGTTGACCCCGGCCGCATGGAGGCTGAAGCTTTCTTT. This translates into CSVDPGRMEAEAFF.

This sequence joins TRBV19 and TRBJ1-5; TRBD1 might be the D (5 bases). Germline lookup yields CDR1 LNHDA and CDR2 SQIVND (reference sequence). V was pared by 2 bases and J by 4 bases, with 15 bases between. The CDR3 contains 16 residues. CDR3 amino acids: CASSIPQGFANQPQHF. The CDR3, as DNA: TGTGCCAGTAGTATACCCCAGGGTTTTGCAAATCAGCCCCAGCATTTT.

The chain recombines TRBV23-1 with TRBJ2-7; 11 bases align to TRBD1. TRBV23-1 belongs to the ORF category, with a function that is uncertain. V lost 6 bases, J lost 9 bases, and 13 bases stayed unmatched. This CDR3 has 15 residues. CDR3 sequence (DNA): TGCGCCAGCAGCCCGGGACAGGGGGGTTCTTTCGGGCAGTACTTC. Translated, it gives CASSPGQGGSFGQYF.

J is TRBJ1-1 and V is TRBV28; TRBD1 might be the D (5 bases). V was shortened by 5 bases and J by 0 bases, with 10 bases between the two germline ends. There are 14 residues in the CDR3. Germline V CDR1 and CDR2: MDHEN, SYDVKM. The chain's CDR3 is CASSPGPLNTEAFF. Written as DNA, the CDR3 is TGTGCCAGCAGTCCGGGGCCCCTGAACACTGAAGCTTTCTTT.

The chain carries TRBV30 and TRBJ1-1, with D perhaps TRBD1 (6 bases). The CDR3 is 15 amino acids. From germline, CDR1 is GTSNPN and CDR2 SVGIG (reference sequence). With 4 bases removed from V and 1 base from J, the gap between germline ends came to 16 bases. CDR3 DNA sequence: TGTGCCTGGACCGCACAGGGAGTGGCGAACACTGAAGCTTTCTTT. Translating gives CAWTAQGVANTEAFF.

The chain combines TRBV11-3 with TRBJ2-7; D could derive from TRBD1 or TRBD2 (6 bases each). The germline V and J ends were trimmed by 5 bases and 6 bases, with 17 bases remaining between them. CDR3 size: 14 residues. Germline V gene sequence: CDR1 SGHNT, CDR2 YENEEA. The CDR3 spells CASSPTRGSREQYF. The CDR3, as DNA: TGTGCCAGCAGCCCGACTAGGGGGTCCCGCGAGCAGTACTTC. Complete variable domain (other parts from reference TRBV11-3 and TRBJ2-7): EAGVVQSPRYKIIEKKQPVAFWCNPISGHNTLYWYLQNLGQGPELLIRYENEEAVDDSQLPKDRFSAERLKGVDSTLKIQPAELGDSAVYLCASSPTRGSREQYFGPGTRLTVT.

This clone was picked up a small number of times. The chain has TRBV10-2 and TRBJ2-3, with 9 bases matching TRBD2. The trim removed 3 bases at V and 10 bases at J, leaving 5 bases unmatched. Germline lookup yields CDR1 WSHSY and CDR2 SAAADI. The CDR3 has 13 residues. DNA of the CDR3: TGCGCCAGCAGTGAAATTAGCGGGAGTGCGCAGTATTTT. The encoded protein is CASSEISGSAQYF.

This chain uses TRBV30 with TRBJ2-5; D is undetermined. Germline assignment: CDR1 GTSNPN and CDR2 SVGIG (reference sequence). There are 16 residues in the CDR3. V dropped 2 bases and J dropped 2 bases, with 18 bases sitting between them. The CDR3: CAWSTLLSTAQETQYF. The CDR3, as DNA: TGTGCCTGGAGTACCCTCTTATCGACGGCTCAAGAGACCCAGTACTTC.

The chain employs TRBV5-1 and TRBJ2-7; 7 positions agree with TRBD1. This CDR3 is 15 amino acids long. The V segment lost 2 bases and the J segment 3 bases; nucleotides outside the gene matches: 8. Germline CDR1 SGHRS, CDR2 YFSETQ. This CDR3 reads CASSFGGTGDYEQYF. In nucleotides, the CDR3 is TGCGCCAGCAGCTTTGGCGGAACAGGGGACTACGAGCAGTACTTC.

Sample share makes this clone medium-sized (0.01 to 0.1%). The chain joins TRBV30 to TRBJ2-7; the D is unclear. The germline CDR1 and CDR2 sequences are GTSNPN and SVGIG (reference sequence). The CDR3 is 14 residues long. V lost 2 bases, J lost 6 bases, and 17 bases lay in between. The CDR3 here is CAWSYGNKFFEQYF. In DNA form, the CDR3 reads TGTGCCTGGAGTTATGGGAACAAGTTTTTCGAGCAGTACTTC.